These 2 T cell receptor beta chains were all obtained from the same sample, sequenced in a study of blood T cell repertoires in COVID-19. Using immunoSEQ multiplex PCR, the repertoire was profiled, and TCRdb retains in-frame clones only, with some absent. This table has under 250,000 clones, 80% to 90% appearing once. Specimen: peripheral blood. The receptors derive from a man aged 50 or older who had recovered from COVID-19.

CDR3 nucleotide sequence: TGTGCTAGTGCCACCACAGGAGGGCATGAGCAGTTCTTC. Its translation is CASATTGGHEQFF. The V call is TRBV12-5, the J call TRBJ2-1, with D possibly being TRBD2 (6 bases). V was clipped by 7 bases and J by 8 bases, with 15 bases between them. Germline V gene data show CDR1 as LGHNT and CDR2 as FRNRAP. The CDR3 sequence is 13 residues long.

The CDR3 DNA is TGTGCCAGTAGTTCCCGTTTCCCGGGACAGTTTAATAATCAGCCCCAGCATTTT. The encoded protein is CASSSRFPGQFNNQPQHF. The V and J genes are TRBV19 and TRBJ1-5, with 7 nucleotides matching TRBD1. With 5 bases clipped from V and 4 bases from J, the junction kept 17 bases outside the gene matches. The germline V gene encodes CDR1 LNHDA and CDR2 SQIVND (reference sequence). CDR3 length equals 18 residues.